The clone carrying this T cell receptor beta chain has a handful of counts. Its antigen is undetermined. This entry belongs to a study of cytomegalovirus exposure and HLA in healthy donors. Every donor was a healthy person donating bone marrow. With 60 Vbeta and 13 Jbeta primers, the PCR was carried out. The method was immunoSEQ multiplex PCR; TCRdb's version includes in-frame clones alone and lacks a portion of them. The sample has more than 100,000 clones; roughly 70% are singletons. The CDR3 has 17 amino acids. Germline V lookup: CDR1 SGHAT, CDR2 FQDESV (reference sequence). The V gene lost 5 bases and the J gene lost 1 base, with 20 bases spanning the gap. The study's findings and limits: There were reportedly fewer N-insertions in an Asian-associated ancestry cluster than the roughly 670-donor mean, in a later analysis. Rarity marked most TCR sequences, yet some public TCRs occurred in many donors. Roughly even sequencing depth across donors was the assumption behind the presence/absence analyses.

The sequence was obtained from a woman aged 40 to 50 in good health and CMV-seronegative. The rearrangement links TRBV11-1 to TRBJ2-5; TRBD2 might be the D (6 bases). Sequenced input: PBMCs. CDR3 protein: CASSVTRGKLPQETQYF. The CDR3 DNA sequence: TGTGCCAGCAGCGTAACTCGGGGGAAGCTACCCCAAGAGACCCAGTACTTC.